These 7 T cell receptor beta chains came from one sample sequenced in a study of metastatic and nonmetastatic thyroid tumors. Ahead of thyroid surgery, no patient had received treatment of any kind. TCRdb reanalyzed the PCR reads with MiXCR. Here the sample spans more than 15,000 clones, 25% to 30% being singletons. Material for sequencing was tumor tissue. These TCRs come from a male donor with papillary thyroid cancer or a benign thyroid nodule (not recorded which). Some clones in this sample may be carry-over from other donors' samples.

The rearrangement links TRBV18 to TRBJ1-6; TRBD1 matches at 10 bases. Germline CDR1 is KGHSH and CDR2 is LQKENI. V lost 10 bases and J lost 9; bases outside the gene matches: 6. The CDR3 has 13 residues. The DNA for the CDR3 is TGTGCCAACTCGACAGGGGGCGGTTCACCCCTCCACTTT. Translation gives CANSTGGGSPLHF. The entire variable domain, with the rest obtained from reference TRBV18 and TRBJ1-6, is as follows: NAGVMQNPRHLVRRRGQEARLRCSPMKGHSHVYWYRQLPEEGLKFMVYLQKENIIDESGMPKERFSAEFPKEGPSILRIQQVVRGDSAAYFCANSTGGGSPLHFGNGTRLTVT.

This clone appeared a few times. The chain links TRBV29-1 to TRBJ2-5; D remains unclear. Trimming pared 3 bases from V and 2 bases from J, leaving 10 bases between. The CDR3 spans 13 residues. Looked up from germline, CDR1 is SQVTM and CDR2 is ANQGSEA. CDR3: CSVDRLGQETQYF. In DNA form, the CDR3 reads TGCAGCGTTGATAGGCTGGGTCAAGAGACCCAGTACTTC.

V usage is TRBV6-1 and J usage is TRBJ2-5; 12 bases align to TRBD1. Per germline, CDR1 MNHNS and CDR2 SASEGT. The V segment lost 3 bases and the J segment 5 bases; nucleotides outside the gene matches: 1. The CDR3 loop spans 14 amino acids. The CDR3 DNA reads TGTGCCAGCAGTGAGGGACAGGGGGCGGAGACCCAGTACTTC. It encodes CASSEGQGAETQYF.

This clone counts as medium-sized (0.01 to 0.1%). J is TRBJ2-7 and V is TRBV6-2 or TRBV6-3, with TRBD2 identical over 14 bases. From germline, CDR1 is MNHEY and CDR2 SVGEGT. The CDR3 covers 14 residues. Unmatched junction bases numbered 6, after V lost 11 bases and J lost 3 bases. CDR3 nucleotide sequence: TGTGCCGGCCGGGGACTAGCGGGGGACTACGAGCAGTACTTC. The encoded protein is CAGRGLAGDYEQYF.

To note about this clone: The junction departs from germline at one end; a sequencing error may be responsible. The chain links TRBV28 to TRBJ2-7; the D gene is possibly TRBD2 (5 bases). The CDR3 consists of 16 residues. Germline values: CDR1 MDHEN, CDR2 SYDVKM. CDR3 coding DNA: TGTGCCAGCGGTTTAGTCGGTCTAGCTGGTTCCTACGAGCAGTACTTC. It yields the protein CASGLVGLAGSYEQYF.

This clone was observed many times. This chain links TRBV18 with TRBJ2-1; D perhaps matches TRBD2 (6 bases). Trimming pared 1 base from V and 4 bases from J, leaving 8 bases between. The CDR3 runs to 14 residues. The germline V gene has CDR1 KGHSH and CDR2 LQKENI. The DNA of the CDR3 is TGTGCCAGCTCACCACGGGACTCTTACAATGAGCAGTTCTTC. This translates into CASSPRDSYNEQFF.

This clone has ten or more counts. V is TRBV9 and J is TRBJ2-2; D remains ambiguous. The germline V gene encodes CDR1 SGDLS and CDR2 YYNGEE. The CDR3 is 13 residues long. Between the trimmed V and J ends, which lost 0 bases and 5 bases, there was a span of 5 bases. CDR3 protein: CASSVATTGELFF. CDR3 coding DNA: TGTGCCAGCAGCGTAGCGACTACCGGGGAGCTGTTTTTT.